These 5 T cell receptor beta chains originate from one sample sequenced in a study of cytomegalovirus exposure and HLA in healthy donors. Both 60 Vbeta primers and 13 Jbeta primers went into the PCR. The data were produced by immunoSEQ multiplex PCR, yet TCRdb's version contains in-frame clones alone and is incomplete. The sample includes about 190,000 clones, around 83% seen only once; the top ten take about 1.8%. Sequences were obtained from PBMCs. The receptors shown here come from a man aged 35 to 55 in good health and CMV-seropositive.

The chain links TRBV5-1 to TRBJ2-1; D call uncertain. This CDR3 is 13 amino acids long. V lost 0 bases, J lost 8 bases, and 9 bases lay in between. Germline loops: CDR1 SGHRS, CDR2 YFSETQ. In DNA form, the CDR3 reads TGCGCCAGCAGCTTGGAGCCGCTTGATGAGCAGTTCTTC. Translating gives CASSLEPLDEQFF.

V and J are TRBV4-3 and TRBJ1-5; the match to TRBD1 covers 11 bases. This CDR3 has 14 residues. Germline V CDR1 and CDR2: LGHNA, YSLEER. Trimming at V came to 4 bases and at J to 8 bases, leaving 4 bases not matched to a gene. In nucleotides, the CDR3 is TGCGCCAGCAGCCTACGGACAGGGGGCGAGCCCCAGCATTTT. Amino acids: CASSLRTGGEPQHF.

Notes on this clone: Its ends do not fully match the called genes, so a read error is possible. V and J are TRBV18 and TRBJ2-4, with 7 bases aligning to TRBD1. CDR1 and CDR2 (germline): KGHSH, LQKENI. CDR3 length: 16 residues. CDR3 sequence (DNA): TGTGCCAGCTCACCTCCGACAGGGCTAGCCAAAAACAGTCAGTACTTC. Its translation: CASSPPTGLAKNSQYF.

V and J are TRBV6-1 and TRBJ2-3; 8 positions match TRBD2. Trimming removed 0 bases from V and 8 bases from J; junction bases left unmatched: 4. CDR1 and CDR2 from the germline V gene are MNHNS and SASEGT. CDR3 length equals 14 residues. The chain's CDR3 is CASSEAMRGATQYF. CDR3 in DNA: TGTGCCAGCAGTGAAGCAATGCGGGGGGCTACGCAGTATTTT.

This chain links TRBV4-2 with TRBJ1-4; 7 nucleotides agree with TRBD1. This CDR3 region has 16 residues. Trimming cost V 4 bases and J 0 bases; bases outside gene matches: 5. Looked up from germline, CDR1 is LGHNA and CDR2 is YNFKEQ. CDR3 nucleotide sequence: TGTGCCAGCAGCCCTGCAGGGGGAACAACTAATGAAAAACTGTTTTTT. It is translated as CASSPAGGTTNEKLFF.